The rows below give T cell receptor beta chains drawn from one sample of a study of Graves' ophthalmopathy and Graves' hyperthyroidism. MiXCR, applied by TCRdb to the multiplex PCR reads, yields one record per CDR3 protein. This sample has hundreds of thousands of distinct CDR3 sequences, with about 20% found just once. Sequencing input: peripheral blood. These receptor sequences come from a woman in her late teens or twenties with stable Graves' hyperthyroidism. Some clones in this sample may be carry-over from other donors' samples. The CDR3 runs from the conserved cysteine through the conserved F or W. The order of the fields is CDR3 DNA, CDR3 protein, clone size, J gene, V gene, D gene. A D gene is named only where the DNA matches it firmly. Clone size is not always given. Where it is, it says once, few, many or a class for expanded clones.

CDR3nt: TGTGCCACCAGCAGAGACCGGACCGGAGAAGCTTTCTTT
CDR3aa: CATSRDRTGEAFF
abundance: many
j_gene: TRBJ1-1
v_gene: TRBV15
d_gene: .

CDR3nt: TGTGCCAGCAGCTCCTTCGCGGGGGCGGGGACTAGCATCCACGAGCAGTACTTC
CDR3aa: CASSSFAGAGTSIHEQYF
abundance: few
j_gene: TRBJ2-7
v_gene: TRBV11-2
d_gene: TRBD2

CDR3nt: TGTGCCAGCAGCCGGCCCTCTCGGACTAGCGGGGGGCTTCAAGAGACCCAGTACTTC
CDR3aa: CASSRPSRTSGGLQETQYF
abundance: .
j_gene: TRBJ2-5
v_gene: TRBV6-2/TRBV6-3
d_gene: TRBD2

CDR3nt: TGTGCCAGCTCACCACCGTACAGGGGACCCTACGAGCAGTACTTC
CDR3aa: CASSPPYRGPYEQYF
abundance: .
j_gene: TRBJ2-7
v_gene: TRBV18
d_gene: TRBD1

CDR3nt: TGTGCCAGCAGCGTCTCCGGAGAGGCACCTGAAGCTTTCTTT
CDR3aa: CASSVSGEAPEAFF
abundance: many
j_gene: TRBJ1-1
v_gene: TRBV7-9
d_gene: .

CDR3nt: TGCAGTGCTAGAGCCCCGGGGGGCCAAGAGACCCAGTACTTC
CDR3aa: CSARAPGGQETQYF
abundance: many
j_gene: TRBJ2-5
v_gene: TRBV20-1
d_gene: TRBD2

CDR3nt: TGTGCCAGCAGCCCTCCTAGCGGGGGCATCTACGAGCAGTACTTC
CDR3aa: CASSPPSGGIYEQYF
abundance: many
j_gene: TRBJ2-7
v_gene: TRBV7-3
d_gene: TRBD2

CDR3nt: TGTGCCAGCAGTGAAGGGCGAATGTCCTATAATTCACCCCTCCACTTT
CDR3aa: CASSEGRMSYNSPLHF
abundance: few
j_gene: TRBJ1-6
v_gene: TRBV6-1
d_gene: .

CDR3nt: TGTGCCAGCAGTTCCGTCGGCGGGGGGAATTTTAATTCACCCCTCCACTTT
CDR3aa: CASSSVGGGNFNSPLHF
abundance: many
j_gene: TRBJ1-6
v_gene: TRBV28
d_gene: .

CDR3nt: TGCAGTGCTAGTCGAATGAAAAACACTGAAGCTTTCTTT
CDR3aa: CSASRMKNTEAFF
abundance: many
j_gene: TRBJ1-1
v_gene: TRBV20-1
d_gene: .

CDR3nt: TGTGCCAGCACTCTCGGACAGGGCGAGCAGTACTTC
CDR3aa: CASTLGQGEQYF
abundance: few
j_gene: TRBJ2-7
v_gene: TRBV6-1
d_gene: TRBD1

CDR3nt: TGTGCCAGCAGAACCGGAGGTTCGCCGGAAGCTTTCTTT
CDR3aa: CASRTGGSPEAFF
abundance: many
j_gene: TRBJ1-1
v_gene: TRBV6-5
d_gene: .

CDR3nt: TGTGCCAGCAGCAACCGGGGGGGCGCGTCCATATATTTT
CDR3aa: CASSNRGGASIYF
abundance: many
j_gene: TRBJ1-3
v_gene: TRBV12-3/TRBV12-4
d_gene: .

CDR3nt: TGTGCCAGCAGTCCGGCATACTATGGCTACACCTTC
CDR3aa: CASSPAYYGYTF
abundance: many
j_gene: TRBJ1-2
v_gene: TRBV6-1
d_gene: .

CDR3nt: TGTGCCAGCAGTGAAGCGCCCAGGGGCTCTGGAAACACCATATATTTT
CDR3aa: CASSEAPRGSGNTIYF
abundance: .
j_gene: TRBJ1-3
v_gene: TRBV6-1
d_gene: .

CDR3nt: TGTGCCAGCAGTCCAGTACCTACCGCTGAAGCTTTCTTT
CDR3aa: CASSPVPTAEAFF
abundance: many
j_gene: TRBJ1-1
v_gene: TRBV6-2/TRBV6-3
d_gene: .

CDR3nt: TGCGCCAGCAGCTACCCGGGACGCGAGAACATTCAGTACTTC
CDR3aa: CASSYPGRENIQYF
abundance: many
j_gene: TRBJ2-4
v_gene: TRBV5-1
d_gene: .

CDR3nt: TGTGCCAGCAGTGAAGGCGGCAGCTCCTTGGGGGAGACCCAGTACTTC
CDR3aa: CASSEGGSSLGETQYF
abundance: .
j_gene: TRBJ2-5
v_gene: TRBV6-1
d_gene: .